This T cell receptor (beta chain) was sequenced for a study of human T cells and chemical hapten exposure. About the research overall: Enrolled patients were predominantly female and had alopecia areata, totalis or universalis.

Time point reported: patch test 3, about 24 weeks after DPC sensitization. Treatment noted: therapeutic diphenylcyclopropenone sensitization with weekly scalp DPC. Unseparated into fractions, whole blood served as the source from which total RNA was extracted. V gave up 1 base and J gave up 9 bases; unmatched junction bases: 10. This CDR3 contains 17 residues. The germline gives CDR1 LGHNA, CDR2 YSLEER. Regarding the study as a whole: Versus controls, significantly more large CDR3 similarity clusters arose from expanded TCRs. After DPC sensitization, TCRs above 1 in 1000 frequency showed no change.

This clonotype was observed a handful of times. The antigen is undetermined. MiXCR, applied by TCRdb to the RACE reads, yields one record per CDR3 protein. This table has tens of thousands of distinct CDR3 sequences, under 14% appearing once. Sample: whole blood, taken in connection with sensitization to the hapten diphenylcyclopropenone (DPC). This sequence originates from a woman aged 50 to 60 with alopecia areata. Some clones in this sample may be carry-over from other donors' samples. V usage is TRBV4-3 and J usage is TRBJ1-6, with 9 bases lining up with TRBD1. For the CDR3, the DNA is TGCGCCAGCAGCCAAGTCCTGCCGGGACAGGGAGGTTCACCCCTCCACTTT. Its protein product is CASSQVLPGQGGSPLHF.